The 25 T cell receptor beta chains below all came from one sample that was sequenced in a study of shared clonotypes between healthy human individuals. Using immunoSEQ multiplex PCR, the repertoire was profiled, and TCRdb retains in-frame clones only, with some absent. The table records millions of clones, around nine tenths of them present only once. The sample consisted of naive CD4+ T cells sorted from blood. Subset in this sample: CD45RA+ positively selected. The receptor source for this set is a man between 18 and 35 years old in good health.

V is TRBV30 and J is TRBJ2-7; 7 bases fit TRBD1. With V trimmed by 1 base and J by 6 bases, 9 bases remained unmatched. CDR1 is GTSNPN, CDR2 SVGIG, per germline (reference sequence). CDR3 length: 14 residues. In DNA form, the CDR3 reads TGTGCCTGGAGTGCCGACAGGGCCCGGGGCGAGCAGTACTTC. The encoded protein is CAWSADRARGEQYF.

This chain joins TRBV6-5 and TRBJ2-1; possible D gene TRBD1, 5 bases. V was trimmed by 3 bases and J by 5 bases, leaving 11 bases between them. This CDR3 region has 14 residues. CDR1 is MNHEY and CDR2 is SVGAGI in the germline V gene. The CDR3 sequence: CASSYTLTDNEQFF. CDR3 nucleotides: TGTGCCAGCAGTTATACCCTGACAGACAATGAGCAGTTCTTC.

The chain has TRBV6-1 and TRBJ2-1; D tentatively reads TRBD1 or TRBD2 (5 bases each). This CDR3 is built from 16 residues. Germline-derived CDR1 and CDR2 are MNHNS and SASEGT. The germline V and J ends were trimmed by 3 bases and 0 bases, with 12 bases remaining between them. The CDR3 coding sequence is TGTGCCAGCAGTGATAGAGGGGCCCGCTCCTACAATGAGCAGTTCTTC. It is translated as CASSDRGARSYNEQFF.

This clone turned up a few times. The sample contains more than one DNA sequence encoding this CDR3. The genes are TRBV18 and TRBJ2-3; D not resolved. The CDR3 spans 13 residues. In germline, CDR1 is KGHSH, CDR2 LQKENI. The germline V and J ends were trimmed by 0 bases and 2 bases, with 3 bases remaining between them. The CDR3 loop is CASSPPATDTQYF. The CDR3 bases are TGTGCCAGCTCACCACCGGCCACAGATACGCAGTATTTT.

In the case of this clone: Other DNA sequences in this specimen translate into the identical CDR3. The chain employs TRBV5-4 and TRBJ2-2, with 10 bases lining up with TRBD2. V was clipped by 5 bases and J by 2 bases; unmatched bases: 0. The CDR3 loop spans 14 amino acids. Germline CDR1 and CDR2: SGHNT and YYREEE (reference sequence). Here the CDR3 DNA reads TGTGCCAGCAGACTAGCGGGAAACACCGGGGAGCTGTTTTTT. Translating gives CASRLAGNTGELFF.

This chain connects TRBV19 to TRBJ2-5, with D possibly being TRBD2 (6 bases). Trimming cost V 5 bases and J 9 bases, with 19 bases left between them. Germline assignment: CDR1 LNHDA and CDR2 SQIVND (reference sequence). The CDR3 totals 14 residues. CDR3 amino acids: CASSPRALRESQYF. CDR3 nucleotide sequence: TGTGCCAGTAGTCCCCGGGCGTTACGGGAGTCCCAGTACTTC.

This chain uses TRBV29-1 with TRBJ2-1; D is ambiguous. CDR3 length equals 14 residues. Germline V gives CDR1 SQVTM, CDR2 ANQGSEA. V lost 5 bases to trimming and J lost 5 bases, with 16 bases between them. CDR3 loop: CSVRWVQMNNEQFF. Written as DNA, the CDR3 is TGCAGCGTTAGGTGGGTCCAGATGAACAATGAGCAGTTCTTC.

J is TRBJ1-3 and V is TRBV13; TRBD1 might be the D (5 bases). There are 16 residues in the CDR3. Looked up from germline, CDR1 is PRHDT and CDR2 is FYEKMQ (reference sequence). Between the trimmed V and J ends, which lost 5 bases and 4 bases, there was a span of 18 bases. The CDR3 DNA follows: TGTGCCAGCAGCCCGGGCGGGGGAAAAACGGGAAACACCATATATTTT. Translating gives CASSPGGGKTGNTIYF.

The genes are TRBV19 and TRBJ1-5; 8 nucleotides match TRBD1. V lost 8 bases and J lost 4; bases outside the gene matches: 4. CDR1 and CDR2 from the germline V gene are LNHDA and SQIVND (reference sequence). The CDR3 is 13 amino acids. CDR3 sequence: CASQDRANQPQHF. DNA of the CDR3: TGTGCCAGTCAGGACAGGGCTAATCAGCCCCAGCATTTT. The complete variable domain, with remaining parts taken from reference TRBV19 and TRBJ1-5, reads DGGITQSPKYLFRKEGQNVTLSCEQNLNHDAMYWYRQDPGQGLRLIYYSQIVNDFQKGDIAEGYSVSREKKESFPLTVTSAQKNPTAFYLCASQDRANQPQHFGDGTRLSIL.

The chain carries TRBV27 and TRBJ2-7, with 10 bases matching TRBD2. The V segment lost 3 bases and the J segment 2 bases; nucleotides outside the gene matches: 4. This CDR3 spans 15 amino acids. CDR1 MNHEY and CDR2 SMNVEV come from the germline V gene (reference sequence). Here the CDR3 reads CASSFSGGLPYEQYF. The CDR3 DNA reads as TGTGCCAGCAGTTTTAGCGGGGGGCTCCCCTACGAGCAGTACTTC.

This rearrangement joins TRBV4-3 to TRBJ2-2; the D gene could be TRBD1 or TRBD2 (5 bases each). CDR1 and CDR2 from the germline V gene are LGHNA and YSLEER. This CDR3 spans 14 amino acids. Deletions cut 1 base from V and 5 bases from J, with 8 bases between. CDR3 region: CASSQVEGTGELFF. Here the CDR3 DNA reads TGCGCCAGCAGCCAAGTTGAGGGGACCGGGGAGCTGTTTTTT.

This chain uses TRBV7-8 with TRBJ1-6; tentative D call: TRBD1 (5 bases). The length of the CDR3 is 16 residues. V lost 7 bases and J lost 6, with 19 bases in between. CDR1 SGHVS and CDR2 FQNEAQ come from the germline V gene. The chain's CDR3 is CASTSPGSGGNSPLHF. The CDR3 DNA reads as TGTGCCAGCACTTCCCCAGGGAGCGGAGGTAATTCACCCCTCCACTTT.

About this clone itself: This specimen includes other DNA sequences encoding the same CDR3. V gene TRBV6-5 combines with J gene TRBJ2-7; TRBD2 matches 8 bases. The J segment lost 0 bases and the V segment lost 0 bases, leaving 4 bases of the junction unmatched. This CDR3 comprises 16 residues. Per germline, CDR1 MNHEY and CDR2 SVGAGI. This CDR3 reads CASSYSGLAGSYEQYF. Written as DNA, the CDR3 is TGTGCCAGCAGTTACTCTGGCCTAGCGGGCTCCTACGAGCAGTACTTC.

The rearrangement joins TRBV5-1 to TRBJ2-5, with TRBD2 matching 13 bases. This CDR3 contains 15 residues. Germline V CDR1 and CDR2: SGHRS, YFSETQ. The J segment lost 4 bases and the V segment lost 4 bases, leaving 4 bases of the junction unmatched. The CDR3 protein is CASSPGLAGIETQYF. The DNA of the CDR3 is TGCGCCAGCAGCCCGGGACTAGCGGGGATAGAGACCCAGTACTTC.

Worth noting for this clone: Other DNA sequences in the same sample also yield this CDR3. The gene calls are TRBV30 and TRBJ2-4, with TRBD1 matching over 7 bases. J gave up 0 bases and V 0 bases, and 2 bases lay outside the gene matches. Germline V gene lookup returns CDR1 GTSNPN and CDR2 SVGIG (reference sequence). This CDR3 comprises 15 residues. CDR3 DNA sequence: TGTGCCTGGAGTGTACAGGGGTTAGCCAAAAACATTCAGTACTTC. It is translated as CAWSVQGLAKNIQYF.

CDR3 DNA sequence: TGTGCCAGCAGGGTTCAGAACACTGAAGCTTTCTTT. This codes for CASRVQNTEAFF. The chain carries TRBV6-6 and TRBJ1-1; D unresolved. V lost 6 bases to trimming and J lost 1 base, with 6 bases between them. The germline gives CDR1 MNHNY, CDR2 SVGAGI (reference sequence). This CDR3 spans 12 amino acids.

This chain links TRBV5-1 with TRBJ1-2, with TRBD1 matching 7 bases. Germline V gene data show CDR1 as SGHRS and CDR2 as YFSETQ. The CDR3 has 14 amino acids. Trimming removed 5 bases from V and 6 bases from J; junction bases left unmatched: 10. CDR3 amino acids: CASSPQGGGNGYTF. DNA of the CDR3: TGCGCCAGCAGTCCCCAGGGGGGGGGCAATGGCTACACCTTC. Complete variable domain (other parts from reference TRBV5-1 and TRBJ1-2): KAGVTQTPRYLIKTRGQQVTLSCSPISGHRSVSWYQQTPGQGLQFLFEYFSETQRNKGNFPGRFSGRQFSNSRSEMNVSTLELGDSALYLCASSPQGGGNGYTFGSGTRLTVV.

The V and J genes are TRBV21-1 and TRBJ1-2; TRBD1 is the table's D call, not checked against the DNA. TRBV21-1 is designated a pseudogene. CDR3 length equals 18 residues. The CDR3 spells CASSKGTGTGHAHYGYTF. For the CDR3, the DNA is TGTGCCAGCAGCAAAGGGACCGGGACAGGCCACGCACACTATGGCTACACCTTC.

The chain combines TRBV10-3 with TRBJ1-2; the D is unclear. V was shortened by 7 bases and J by 1 base, with 16 bases between the two germline ends. Germline CDR1 and CDR2: ENHRY and SYGVKD. The CDR3 is 15 residues long. The CDR3 spells CAINAAGPINYGYTF. In DNA form, the CDR3 reads TGTGCCATCAATGCCGCCGGGCCCATTAACTATGGCTACACCTTC.

The chain links TRBV10-3 to TRBJ2-1; no reliable D call. From germline, CDR1 is ENHRY and CDR2 SYGVKD. Trimming shortened V by 6 bases and J by 0 bases, and 12 bases separated the two germline ends. This CDR3 comprises 15 residues. The CDR3 region has the DNA TGTGCCATCAGCGTGGTAACAGACTCCTACAATGAGCAGTTCTTC. Translating gives CAISVVTDSYNEQFF.

The chain recombines TRBV7-8 with TRBJ2-2; 9 nucleotides line up with TRBD2. Germline V lookup: CDR1 SGHVS, CDR2 FQNEAQ. The CDR3 runs 18 residues. J gave up 1 base and V 5 bases, and 11 bases lay outside the gene matches. The CDR3 bases are TGTGCCAGCAGCCCCAGGGTAGCGGGGGCCAAGAACACCGGGGAGCTGTTTTTT. Its translation: CASSPRVAGAKNTGELFF.

The V and J genes are TRBV5-4 and TRBJ1-1; D not resolved. The CDR3 has 14 amino acids. V lost 0 bases and J 1 base, leaving 7 bases between the germline ends. Per the germline V gene, CDR1 is SGHNT and CDR2 is YYREEE (reference sequence). The CDR3 protein is CASSLGLSNTEAFF. The CDR3 DNA is TGTGCCAGCAGCTTGGGACTCTCGAACACTGAAGCTTTCTTT.

The chain carries TRBV19 and TRBJ2-7; 9 bases are a match to TRBD2. CDR3 size: 15 residues. With V trimmed by 5 bases and J by 3 bases, 8 bases remained unmatched. Looked up from germline, CDR1 is LNHDA and CDR2 is SQIVND (reference sequence). This CDR3 reads CASSPIAGEVYEQYF. DNA of the CDR3: TGTGCCAGTAGTCCAATAGCGGGAGAAGTCTACGAGCAGTACTTC.

This clone was recorded once. This chain links TRBV10-2 with TRBJ2-2; D remains ambiguous. CDR3 length equals 16 residues. V was cut by 4 bases and J by 7 bases, with 19 bases left in between. Germline V gives CDR1 WSHSY, CDR2 SAAADI. CDR3 coding DNA: TGCGCCAGCAGTGTTTCGGCCATCCCTTCCTACGGGGAGCTGTTTTTT. Translated, it gives CASSVSAIPSYGELFF.

The rearrangement links TRBV10-1 to TRBJ2-2; TRBD1 aligns across 7 bases. CDR1 is WNHNN, CDR2 SYGVQD, per germline (reference sequence). The trim removed 6 bases at V and 4 bases at J, leaving 5 bases unmatched. This CDR3 is 14 amino acids long. DNA of the CDR3: TGCGCCAGCAGCGGACAGGCGTTCACCGGGGAGCTGTTTTTT. It is translated as CASSGQAFTGELFF.